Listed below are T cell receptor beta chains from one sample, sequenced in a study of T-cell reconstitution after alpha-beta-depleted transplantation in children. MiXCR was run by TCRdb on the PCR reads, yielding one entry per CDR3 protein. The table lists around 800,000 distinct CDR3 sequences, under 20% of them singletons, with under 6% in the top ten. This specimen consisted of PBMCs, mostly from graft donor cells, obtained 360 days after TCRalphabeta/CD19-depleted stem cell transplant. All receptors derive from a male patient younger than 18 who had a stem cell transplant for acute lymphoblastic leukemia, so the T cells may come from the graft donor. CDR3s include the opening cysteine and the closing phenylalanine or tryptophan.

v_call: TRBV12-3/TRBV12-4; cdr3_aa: CASSYEGQGNYGYTF
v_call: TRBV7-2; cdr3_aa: CVSSLAGTFTETQYF
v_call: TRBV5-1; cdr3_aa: CASSLEGLDSPLHF
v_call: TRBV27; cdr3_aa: CASSLAGLISTDTQYF
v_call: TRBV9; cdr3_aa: CASSRNLAGSTDTQYF
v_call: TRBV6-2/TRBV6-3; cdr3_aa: CASSYGNGGNTGELFF
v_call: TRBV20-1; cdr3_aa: CSAFEREFYEQYF
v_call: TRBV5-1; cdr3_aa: CASSLRGLGGDEQFF
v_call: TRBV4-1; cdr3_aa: CASSQEGGLAGGPYNEQFF
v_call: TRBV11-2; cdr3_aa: CASSFAVRTGELFF
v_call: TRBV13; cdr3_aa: CASSLGRGYPYEQYF
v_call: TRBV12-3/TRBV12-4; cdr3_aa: CASRYDVRGNTEAFF
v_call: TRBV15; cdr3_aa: CATSRGRTQETQYF
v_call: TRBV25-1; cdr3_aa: CASSEFSGTGSFSGANVLTF
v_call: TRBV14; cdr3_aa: CASSQESGTSGRKYKEQFF
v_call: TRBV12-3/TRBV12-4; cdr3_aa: CASSDEGSDIQYF
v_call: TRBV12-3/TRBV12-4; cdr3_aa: CASSSGILGYTF
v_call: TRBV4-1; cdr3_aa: CASSQDRVAGEMGYEQYF
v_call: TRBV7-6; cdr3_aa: CASSWGLSGANVLTF
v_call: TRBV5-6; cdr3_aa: CASSFLDRRFLSYNEQFF
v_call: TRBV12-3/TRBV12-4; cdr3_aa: CASSQKGGELFF
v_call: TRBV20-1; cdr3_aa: CSASEVGGSYEQYF
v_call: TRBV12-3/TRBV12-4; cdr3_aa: CASSRDRATEAFF
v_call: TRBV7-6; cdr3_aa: CASSLSRARAGEQYF
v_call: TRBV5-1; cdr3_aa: CASSLLSGNYEQYF
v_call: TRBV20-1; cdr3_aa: CSAVHTSTDTQYF
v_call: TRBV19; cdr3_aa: CASSPWTAGLFF
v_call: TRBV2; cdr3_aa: CASIVTGGEETQYF
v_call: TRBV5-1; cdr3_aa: CASSFTGNSNQPQHF
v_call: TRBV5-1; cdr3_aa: CASSLSGEQETQYF
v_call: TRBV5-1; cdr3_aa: CASSSGIAGETQYF
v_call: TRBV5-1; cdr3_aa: CASSAGRSGANVLTF
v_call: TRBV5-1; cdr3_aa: CASSVSGRGETQYF
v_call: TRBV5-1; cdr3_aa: CASSLVYRGRMNTEAFF
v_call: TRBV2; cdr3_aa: CASSLRQISYEQYF
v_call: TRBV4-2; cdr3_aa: CASSQDGSSGISGELFF
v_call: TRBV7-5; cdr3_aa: CISGGGSQMGYNEQFF
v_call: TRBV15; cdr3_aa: CATSRDPRLSYGYTF
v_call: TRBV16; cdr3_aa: CASSQSFSGRGYEQYF
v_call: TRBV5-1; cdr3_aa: CASSLVPGLASNEQFF
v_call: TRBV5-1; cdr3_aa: CASWSNQPQHF
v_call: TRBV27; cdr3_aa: CASSFGGSWAGELFF
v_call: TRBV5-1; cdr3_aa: CASSSSPPWTSTDTQYF
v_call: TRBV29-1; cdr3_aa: CSFVRDWGTEAFF
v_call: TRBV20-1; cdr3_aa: CSASRRAASGANVLTF
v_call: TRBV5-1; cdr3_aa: CASSLAGDRGYYGYTF
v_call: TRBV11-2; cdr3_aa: CASSYQVGGDTQYF
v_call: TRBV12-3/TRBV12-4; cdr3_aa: CASSPPMGARADTQYF
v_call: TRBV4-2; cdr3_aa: CASSQDRGYPTYEQYF
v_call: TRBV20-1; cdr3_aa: CSARPSGSWNEQYF
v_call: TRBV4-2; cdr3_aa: CASSQDLGSRARSGGEQYF
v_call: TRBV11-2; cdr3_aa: CASSPRQTVYPLHF
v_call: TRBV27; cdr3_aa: CASSLWTGNTDTQYF
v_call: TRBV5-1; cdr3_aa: CASSQGQTFEAFF
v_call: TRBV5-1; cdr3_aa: CASSPTTPYEQYF
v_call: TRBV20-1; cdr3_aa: CSAIQGGGYGYTF
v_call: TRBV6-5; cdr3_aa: CASSWTSEDTEAFF
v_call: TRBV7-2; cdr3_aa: CASSPQALVTYEQYF
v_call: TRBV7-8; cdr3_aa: CASSLVGAGPEAQYF